This T cell receptor (beta chain) was captured in a study of human T cells and chemical hapten exposure. Across the study: While the approximately 24-week study was under way, patients received diphenylcyclopropenone on the scalp every week. Study findings and constraints: Given that the donors had alopecia, their immune response may differ from that seen in healthy people.

Treatment meaning: therapeutic diphenylcyclopropenone sensitization with weekly scalp DPC. Individual cDNA molecules received unique molecular identifiers in the library. Using its own MiXCR run on the reads, TCRdb lists one record per CDR3 protein. The table has a few thousand distinct CDR3 sequences, approximately 46% seen once. As regards this clonotype: What it binds is not known.

The germline CDR1 and CDR2 sequences are SGHKS and YYEKEE (reference sequence). CDR3 length equals 16 residues. The V gene lost 1 base and the J gene lost 4 bases, with 14 bases spanning the gap. Source: whole blood, taken before DPC sensitization or 2, 6, or about 24 weeks after (not recorded which). The receptor was derived from an adult with alopecia areata. Some clones in this sample may be carry-over from other donors' samples. This table probably holds off-target reads from a library built for another chain. The genes are TRBV5-5 and TRBJ2-2; the D gene is possibly TRBD1 (6 bases). Here the CDR3 DNA reads TGTGCCAGCAGCTTGCTACAGGGTCGTCGCACCGGGGAGCTGTTTTTT. Its protein is CASSLLQGRRTGELFF.